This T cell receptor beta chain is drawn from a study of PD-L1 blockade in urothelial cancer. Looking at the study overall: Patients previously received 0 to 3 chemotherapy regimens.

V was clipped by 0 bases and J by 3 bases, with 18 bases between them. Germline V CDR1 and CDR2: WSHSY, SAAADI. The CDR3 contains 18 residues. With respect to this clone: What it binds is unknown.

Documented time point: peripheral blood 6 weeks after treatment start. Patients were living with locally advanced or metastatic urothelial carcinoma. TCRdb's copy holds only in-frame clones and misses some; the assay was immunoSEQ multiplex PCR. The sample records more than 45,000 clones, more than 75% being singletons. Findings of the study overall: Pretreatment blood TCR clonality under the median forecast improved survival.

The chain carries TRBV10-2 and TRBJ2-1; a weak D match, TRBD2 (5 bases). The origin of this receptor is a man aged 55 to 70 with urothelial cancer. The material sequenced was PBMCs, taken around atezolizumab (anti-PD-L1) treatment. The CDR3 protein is CASSESETHPSGYNEQFF. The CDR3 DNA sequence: TGCGCCAGCAGTGAGTCCGAAACCCACCCCAGCGGCTACAATGAGCAGTTCTTC.